Here is one TCR beta chain with its context. What it binds is not known. The length of the CDR3 is 13 residues. Germline V gene sequence: CDR1 MNHEY, CDR2 SVGAGI. The V end was cut by 6 bases, the J end by 0 bases, with 8 bases between. This sample is part of a study of T-cell memory formation after mild COVID-19. Study observations and caveats: Certain responding clones were present in pre-infection memory, suggesting participation of cross-reactive memory. A second wave of clones peaked on day 37, and their SARS-CoV-2 specificity went unconfirmed.

In TCRdb, the 5' RACE reads were re-called with MiXCR into one record per CDR3 protein. The repertoire holds fewer than 300,000 distinct CDR3 sequences, with approximately 18% as singletons. The sequence derives from a young man who had mild COVID-19 (a few samples of this study predate the infection). Cell type and time point are not known. The sample consisted of PBMCs or a T cell subset sorted from them (not recorded which). V gene TRBV6-5 combines with J gene TRBJ1-1; the D is unclear. The CDR3 sequence: CASRERMNTEAFF. The CDR3 region has the DNA TGTGCCAGCAGAGAACGGATGAACACTGAAGCTTTCTTT.